The clone carrying this T cell receptor beta chain was detected many times. This sample was taken from a study of T cells in Graves' hyperthyroidism and ophthalmopathy. Authors of the study amplified TCR beta CDR3 regions from RNA transcripts. The primer set for the first-round RT-PCR of the TCR CDR3 was HTBI. TCRdb re-derived calls from the multiplex PCR reads in MiXCR, one entry per CDR3 protein. The sample holds around 200,000 distinct CDR3 sequences; about 18% are singletons and the top ten take over 35%. The trim removed 3 bases at V and 1 base at J, leaving 2 bases unmatched. Germline values: CDR1 SGHRS, CDR2 YFSETQ. The CDR3 consists of 14 residues. An absence of ophthalmopathy progression within 18 months meant stable Graves' hyperthyroidism. The hyperthyroidism was newly diagnosed and had lasted under 2 months; the patients were aged 18 to 65. Diagnoses used clinical symptoms, serum thyroxine and TRAb, thyroid ultrasound and orbital computed tomography.

The sequence derives from a man aged 40-49 years with Graves' hyperthyroidism. V gene TRBV5-1 combines with J gene TRBJ2-5, with 8 bases that match TRBD2. The source material was blood. Here the CDR3 reads CASSSLAGQETQYF. Here the CDR3 DNA reads TGCGCCAGCAGCTCCCTAGCGGGCCAAGAGACCCAGTACTTC.